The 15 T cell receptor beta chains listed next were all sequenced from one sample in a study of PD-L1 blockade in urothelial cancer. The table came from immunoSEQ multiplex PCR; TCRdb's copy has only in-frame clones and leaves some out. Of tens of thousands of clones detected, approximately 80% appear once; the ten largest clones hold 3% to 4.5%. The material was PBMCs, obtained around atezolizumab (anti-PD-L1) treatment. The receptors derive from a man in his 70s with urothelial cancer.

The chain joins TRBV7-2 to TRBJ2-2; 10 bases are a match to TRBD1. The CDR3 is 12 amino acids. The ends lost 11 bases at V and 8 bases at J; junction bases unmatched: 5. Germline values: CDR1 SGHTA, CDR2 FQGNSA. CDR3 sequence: CAWGTGVGELFF. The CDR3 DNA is TGTGCCTGGGGGACAGGGGTAGGGGAGCTGTTTTTT.

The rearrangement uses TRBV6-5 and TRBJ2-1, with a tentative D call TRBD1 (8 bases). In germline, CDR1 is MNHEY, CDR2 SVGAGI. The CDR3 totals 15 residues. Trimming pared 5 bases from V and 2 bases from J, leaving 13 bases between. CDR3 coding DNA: TGTGCCAGCAGTAGGACAGGGAGGGCCTACAATGAGCAGTTCTTC. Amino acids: CASSRTGRAYNEQFF.

The CDR3 here is CASSLAGGAQNNEQFF. In DNA form, the CDR3 reads TGCGCCAGCAGCTTGGCAGGGGGCGCGCAGAACAATGAGCAGTTCTTC. The chain uses TRBV5-1 and TRBJ2-1; 8 positions match TRBD1. CDR1 is SGHRS, CDR2 YFSETQ, per germline. The CDR3 contains 16 residues. V trimming: 0 bases; J trimming: 5 bases; junction bases outside the gene matches: 7.

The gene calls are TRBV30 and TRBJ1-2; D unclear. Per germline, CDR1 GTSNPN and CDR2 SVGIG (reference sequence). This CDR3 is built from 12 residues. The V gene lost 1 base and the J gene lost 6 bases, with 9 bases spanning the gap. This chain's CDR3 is CAWSAERDGYTF. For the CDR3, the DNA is TGTGCCTGGAGTGCAGAGAGGGATGGCTACACCTTC.

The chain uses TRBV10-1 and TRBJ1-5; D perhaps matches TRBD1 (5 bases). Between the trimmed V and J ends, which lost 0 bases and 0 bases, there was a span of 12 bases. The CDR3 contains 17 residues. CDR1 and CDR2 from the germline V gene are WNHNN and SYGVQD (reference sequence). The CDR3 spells CASSESVWGYSNQPQHF. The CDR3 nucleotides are TGCGCCAGCAGTGAGTCCGTATGGGGCTATAGCAATCAGCCCCAGCATTTT.

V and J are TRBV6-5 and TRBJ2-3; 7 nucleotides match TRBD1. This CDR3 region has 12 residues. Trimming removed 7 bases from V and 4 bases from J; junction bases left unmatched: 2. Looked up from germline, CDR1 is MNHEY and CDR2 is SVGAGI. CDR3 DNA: TGTGCCAGCAAGACAGGGTCAGATACGCAGTATTTT. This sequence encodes CASKTGSDTQYF.

The CDR3 region has the DNA TGTGCCAGCAGCTCTCGGAGCGGGGGGCTCAATGAGCAGTTCTTC. It is translated as CASSSRSGGLNEQFF. The chain is built from TRBV7-9 and TRBJ2-1; TRBD2 aligns across 9 bases. Trimming at V came to 4 bases and at J to 6 bases, leaving 7 bases not matched to a gene. The CDR3 is 15 amino acids. Germline V CDR1 and CDR2: SEHNR, FQNEAQ (reference sequence).

CDR3 nucleotides: TGTGCCAGCAGCCCACAAGCGGGGGGGGCAAATGAGCAGTTCTTC. It is translated as CASSPQAGGANEQFF. The chain uses TRBV5-5 and TRBJ2-1; 10 bases are shared with TRBD2. This CDR3 has 15 amino acids. Trimming cost V 4 bases and J 7 bases; bases outside gene matches: 8. The germline CDR1 and CDR2 sequences are SGHKS and YYEKEE (reference sequence).

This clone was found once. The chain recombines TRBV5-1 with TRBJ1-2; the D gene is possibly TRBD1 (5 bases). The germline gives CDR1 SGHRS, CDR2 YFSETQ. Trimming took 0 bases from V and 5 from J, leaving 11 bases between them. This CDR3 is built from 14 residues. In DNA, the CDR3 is TGCGCCAGCAGCTTGGGGGCAGGGATGTATGGCTACACCTTC. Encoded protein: CASSLGAGMYGYTF.

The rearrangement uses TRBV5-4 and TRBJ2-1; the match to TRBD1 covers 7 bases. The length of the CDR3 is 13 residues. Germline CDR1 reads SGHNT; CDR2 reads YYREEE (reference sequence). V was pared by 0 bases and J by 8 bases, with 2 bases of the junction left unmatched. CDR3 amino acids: CASSLGQGHEQFF. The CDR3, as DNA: TGTGCCAGCAGCTTGGGACAGGGCCATGAGCAGTTCTTC.

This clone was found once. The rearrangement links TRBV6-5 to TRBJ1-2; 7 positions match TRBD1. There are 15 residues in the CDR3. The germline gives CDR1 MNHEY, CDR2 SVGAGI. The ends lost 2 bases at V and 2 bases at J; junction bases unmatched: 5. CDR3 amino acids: CASSYNPTGNYGYTF. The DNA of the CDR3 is TGTGCCAGCAGTTACAACCCGACAGGGAACTATGGCTACACCTTC.

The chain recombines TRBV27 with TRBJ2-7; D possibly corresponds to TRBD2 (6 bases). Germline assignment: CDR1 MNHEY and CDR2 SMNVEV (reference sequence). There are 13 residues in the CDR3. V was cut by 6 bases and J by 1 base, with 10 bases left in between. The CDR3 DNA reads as TGTGCCAGCAGACTAGCAGCTTCCTACGAGCAGTACTTC. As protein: CASRLAASYEQYF.

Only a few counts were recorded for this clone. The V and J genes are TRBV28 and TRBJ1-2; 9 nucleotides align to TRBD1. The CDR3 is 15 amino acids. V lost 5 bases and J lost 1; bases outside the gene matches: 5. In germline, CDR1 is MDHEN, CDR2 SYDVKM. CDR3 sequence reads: CASSPPTGGNYGYTF. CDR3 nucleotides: TGTGCCAGCAGTCCCCCGACAGGGGGTAACTATGGCTACACCTTC.

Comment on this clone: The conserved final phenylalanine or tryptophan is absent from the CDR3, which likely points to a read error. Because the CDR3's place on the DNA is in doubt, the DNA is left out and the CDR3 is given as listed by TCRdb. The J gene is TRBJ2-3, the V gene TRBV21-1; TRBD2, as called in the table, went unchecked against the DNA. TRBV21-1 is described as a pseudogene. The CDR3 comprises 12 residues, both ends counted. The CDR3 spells CASSNPYRLASK.

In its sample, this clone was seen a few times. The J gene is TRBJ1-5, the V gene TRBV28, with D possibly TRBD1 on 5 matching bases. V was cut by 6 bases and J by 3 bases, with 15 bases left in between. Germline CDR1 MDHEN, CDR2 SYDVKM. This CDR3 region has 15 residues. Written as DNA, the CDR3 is TGTGCCAGCAGAACTTCTGACAGTCTCAATCAGCCCCAGCATTTT. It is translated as CASRTSDSLNQPQHF.